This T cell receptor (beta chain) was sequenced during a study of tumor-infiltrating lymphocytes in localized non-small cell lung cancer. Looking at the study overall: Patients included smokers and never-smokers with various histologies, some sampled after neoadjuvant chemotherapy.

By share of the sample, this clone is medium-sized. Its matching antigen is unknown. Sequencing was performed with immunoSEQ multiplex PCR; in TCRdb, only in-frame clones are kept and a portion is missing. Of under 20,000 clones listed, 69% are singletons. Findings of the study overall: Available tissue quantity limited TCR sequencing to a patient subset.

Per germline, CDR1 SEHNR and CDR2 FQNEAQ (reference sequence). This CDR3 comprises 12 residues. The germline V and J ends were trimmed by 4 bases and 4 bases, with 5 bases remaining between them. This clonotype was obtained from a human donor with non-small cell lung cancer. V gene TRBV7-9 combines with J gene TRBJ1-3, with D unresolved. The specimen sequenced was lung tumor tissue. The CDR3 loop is CASSWEGNTIYF. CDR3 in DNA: TGTGCCAGCAGCTGGGAGGGAAACACCATATATTTT.